This TCR beta chain came from a study of PD-L1 blockade in urothelial cancer. Background on the study: Analysis of blood occurred 3 weeks (second dose) and 6 weeks after treatment start. Blood samples contained a median about 150,000 T cells. Regarding the study as a whole: Sub-median blood TCR clonality before treatment predicted longer survival.

CDR1 MNHNS and CDR2 SASEGT come from the germline V gene. J gave up 2 bases and V 3 bases, and 8 bases lay outside the gene matches. The CDR3 totals 17 residues. Time point of the sample: pretreatment peripheral blood. Notes on this clone: No antigen is known for it.

The templates were synthetic TCR analogs, and they were spiked into each PCR. Repertoires were generated with immunoSEQ multiplex PCR, while TCRdb's copy carries only in-frame clones and drops some. The repertoire consists of 70,000 or so clones, with 85% to 90% occurring once and the leading ten covering roughly 4.7%. The chain has TRBV6-1 and TRBJ2-1; TRBD2 matches 9 bases. The input for sequencing was PBMCs, taken around atezolizumab (anti-PD-L1) treatment. This clonotype was sampled from a man between 65 and 80 years old with urothelial cancer. The CDR3, as DNA: TGTGCCAGCAGTGATAGGGGAGGCGGGAGGGCCTACAATGAGCAGTTCTTC. This encodes CASSDRGGGRAYNEQFF.